A selection of T cell receptor beta chains follows, all from one sample in a study of regulatory T cells in long-lasting Graves disease. TCRdb fed the multiplex PCR reads into MiXCR, producing one record per CDR3 protein. Of 540,000 or so distinct CDR3 sequences listed, about 14% are singletons. This sample was shared with a second study, whose subject was T cells in Graves' hyperthyroidism and ophthalmopathy.

Specimen: peripheral blood mononuclear cells (PBMCs), collected at new diagnosis, from a patient treated with antithyroid drugs. These receptors came from a man aged 25 to 40 with Graves disease. Each CDR3 is given with its conserved first and last residue. D genes are given only for firm matches. Rows may omit the clone size; those that give it use once, few, many or a size class.

d_call j_call v_call cdr3_length clone_size cdr3_nt cdr3_aa
. TRBJ1-1 TRBV18 13 . TGTGCCAGCTCACCACCTCAGAACACTGAAGCTTTCTTT CASSPPQNTEAFF
. TRBJ2-7 TRBV11-2 14 . TGTGCCAGCTCCGGGGGGCGTGGAGCTAGTGAGCAGTACTTC CASSGGRGASEQYF
TRBD2 TRBJ2-7 TRBV27 15 many TGTGCCAGCAGTTCCCTACTAGCGGGAGTGTACGAGCAGTACTTC CASSSLLAGVYEQYF
TRBD1 TRBJ2-1 TRBV6-2/TRBV6-3 15 . TGTGCCAGCAGCGAGACAGGGAAGGGAAACAATGAGCAGTTCTTC CASSETGKGNNEQFF
. TRBJ2-5 TRBV7-9 13 many TGTGCCAGCAGCTTCAAAGGGGTCGAGACCCAGTACTTC CASSFKGVETQYF
. TRBJ2-2 TRBV30 12 . TGTGCCTGGAGCCCTGTTCGCGGGGAGCTGTTTTTT CAWSPVRGELFF
. TRBJ1-5 TRBV12-3/TRBV12-4 14 many TGTGCCAGCAGTTTGGGGGAGCCCAATCAGCCCCAGCATTTT CASSLGEPNQPQHF
TRBD1 TRBJ2-3 TRBV3-1 17 few TGTGCCAGCAGCCAAGGAATGGGACCGGGGACAGAAGATACGCAGTATTTT CASSQGMGPGTEDTQYF
. TRBJ2-7 TRBV5-8 16 . TGTGCCAGCAGCCCTCCCGGGAGTCAACAGTTAGGCGAGCAGTACTTC CASSPPGSQQLGEQYF
. TRBJ1-1 TRBV29-1 12 many TGCAGCGTTCCTTCCCCCACCACTGAAGCTTTCTTT CSVPSPTTEAFF